A single sample is the source of the 7 T cell receptor beta chains below, sequenced in a study of blood T cells in healthy people across ages. A second 7 to 11 cycle PCR used barcoded and J-beta primers. In TCRdb, the 5' RACE reads were re-called with MiXCR into one record per CDR3 protein. The sample carries approximately 810,000 distinct CDR3 sequences, around 26% recorded once. The specimen was blood. The receptors come from a woman of 80 years or more in good health.

This clonotype was counted between two and nine times. The chain joins TRBV5-5 to TRBJ1-1; D call uncertain. V was pared by 0 bases and J by 0 bases, with 6 bases between. This CDR3 has 14 amino acids. Per germline, CDR1 SGHKS and CDR2 YYEKEE (reference sequence). The CDR3 reads CASSLVHMNTEAFF. In DNA form, the CDR3 reads TGTGCCAGCAGCTTGGTCCACATGAACACTGAAGCTTTCTTT.

This clonotype came up a few times. Its ends do not fully match the called genes, so a read error is possible. This rearrangement joins TRBV3-1 to TRBJ2-1, with D unresolved. Germline V gene lookup returns CDR1 LGHDT and CDR2 YNNKEL (reference sequence). This CDR3 has 13 amino acids. In nucleotides, the CDR3 is TGTGCCAGCAGCCCCAGTAGGAGAGGAATAGAGGTCTTC. Residues: CASSPSRRGIEVF.

The chain couples TRBV5-1 to TRBJ2-5; D possibly corresponds to TRBD2 (5 bases). CDR3 length: 13 amino acids. Trimming removed 6 bases at V and 5 bases at J, with 14 bases between. Per the germline V gene, CDR1 is SGHRS and CDR2 is YFSETQ. The CDR3 DNA sequence: TGCGCCAGCAACTTCGAAGGAGGTGAGACCCAGTACTTC. Its protein is CASNFEGGETQYF.

At least ten counts were recorded for this clonotype. The rearrangement links TRBV7-2 to TRBJ2-1; 10 bases are shared with TRBD2. CDR1 SGHTA and CDR2 FQGNSA come from the germline V gene. This CDR3 is 16 amino acids long. V was pared by 0 bases and J by 6 bases, with 5 bases of the junction left unmatched. Written as DNA, the CDR3 is TGTGCCAGCAGCTTAGCCAGAGGACTAGCGGTCAATGAGCAGTTCTTC. Encoded protein: CASSLARGLAVNEQFF.

The chain employs TRBV14 and TRBJ2-5, with D unclear. The V gene lost 4 bases and the J gene lost 12 bases, with 21 bases spanning the gap. The V gene's germline CDR1 is SGHDN and CDR2 FVKESK. This CDR3 is 14 amino acids long. CDR3 sequence reads: CASSPYRASMREYF. In DNA form, the CDR3 reads TGTGCCAGCAGCCCTTACCGGGCCTCAATGCGAGAGTACTTC.

This clonotype was recorded many times. The chain recombines TRBV6-1 with TRBJ2-5; the match to TRBD2 covers 15 bases. Germline loops: CDR1 MNHNS, CDR2 SASEGT. V gave up 5 bases and J gave up 0 bases; unmatched junction bases: 10. This CDR3 is 19 amino acids long. As DNA, the CDR3 is TGTGCCAGCAGTCGTGGACTAGCGGGGGGGCGGTTGTACCAAGAGACCCAGTACTTC. Protein product: CASSRGLAGGRLYQETQYF.

This clonotype was observed a handful of times. The chain uses TRBV7-9 and TRBJ2-2; 11 bases match TRBD2. Losses at the gene ends were 7 bases for V and 1 base for J; bases not matched to a gene: 2. The CDR3 extends over 15 amino acids. In germline, CDR1 is SEHNR, CDR2 FQNEAQ (reference sequence). CDR3 sequence: CASIGTSGNTGELFF. The CDR3 DNA reads TGTGCCAGCATCGGGACTAGCGGGAACACCGGGGAGCTGTTTTTT.